This passage covers 14 T cell receptor beta chains from one sample sequenced in a study of shared clonotypes between healthy human individuals. Produced via immunoSEQ multiplex PCR; TCRdb's table is partial and in-frame only. The sample consists of about 1 million clones, around three quarters of them appearing once. Sequencing was performed on memory CD4+ T cells from PBMCs. The sample's subset: CD45RA-negative fraction. The source of these receptors is a man aged 18 to 30 in good health. Some clones in this sample may be carry-over from other donors' samples.

Worth noting for this clone: One junction end disagrees with the germline gene, perhaps due to a read error. The gene calls are TRBV23-1 and TRBJ1-2; D ambiguous. TRBV23-1 has ORF status, its function being uncertain. CDR3 size: 8 residues. DNA of the CDR3: TGCGCCAGCAGCCGACTGGGCTTC. Its protein is CASSRLGF.

The table lists this clone with a count of one. This chain connects TRBV5-1 to TRBJ2-5; D possibly corresponds to TRBD1 (5 bases). This CDR3 has 14 residues. Germline lookup yields CDR1 SGHRS and CDR2 YFSETQ. V lost 4 bases and J 1 base, leaving 11 bases between the germline ends. The CDR3 region is CASSHDSAQETQYF. The CDR3, as DNA: TGCGCCAGCAGCCACGACAGTGCCCAAGAGACCCAGTACTTC.

The chain combines TRBV4-3 with TRBJ2-5; 14 bases align to TRBD2. CDR1 and CDR2 (germline): LGHNA, YSLEER. The CDR3 is 17 residues long. The V gene end was trimmed by 1 base and the J gene end by 3 bases; junction bases not matched to a gene: 4. Here the CDR3 DNA reads TGCGCCAGCAGCCAAGCGGCGACTAGCGGGAGGGAAGAGACCCAGTACTTC. Translation: CASSQAATSGREETQYF.

The chain recombines TRBV29-1 with TRBJ1-1; 7 nucleotides agree with TRBD1. This CDR3 has 11 residues. Germline V gene data show CDR1 as SQVTM and CDR2 as ANQGSEA. Trimming took 6 bases from V and 12 from J; bases not matched to a gene: 10. The CDR3 DNA reads TGCAGCGTCGACAGGGACCGTGTACCTTTCTTT. Protein: CSVDRDRVPFF.

J is TRBJ2-7 and V is TRBV29-1; weak D call: TRBD2 (5 bases). CDR3 size: 12 residues. V lost 7 bases to trimming and J lost 5 bases, with 15 bases between them. Germline CDR1 reads SQVTM; CDR2 reads ANQGSEA. The CDR3 loop reads CSAWTGEHEQYF. In DNA form, the CDR3 reads TGCAGCGCATGGACTGGGGAGCACGAGCAGTACTTC.

The genes are TRBV29-1 and TRBJ2-7; D unclear. The V and J ends lost 5 bases and 5 bases respectively, with 16 bases between them. The CDR3 has 13 amino acids. Germline V CDR1 and CDR2: SQVTM, ANQGSEA. This CDR3 is CSVLGSGTDEQYF. As DNA, the CDR3 is TGCAGCGTTCTGGGTTCAGGTACGGACGAGCAGTACTTC.

The chain couples TRBV11-2 to TRBJ2-7; D call uncertain. The CDR3 contains 11 residues. V shed 6 bases and J shed 3 bases, with 6 bases lying between them. In germline, CDR1 is SGHAT, CDR2 FQNNGV. CDR3 sequence (DNA): TGTGCCAGCAGAGAAATCTACGAGCAGTACTTC. Translation: CASREIYEQYF.

This rearrangement joins TRBV6-5 to TRBJ2-5, with a possible D match to TRBD2 (5 bases). Germline V gene data show CDR1 as MNHEY and CDR2 as SVGAGI. The V and J ends lost 7 bases and 5 bases respectively, with 14 bases between them. The CDR3 extends over 13 amino acids. The CDR3 bases are TGTGCCAGCACCCTACGGGGATTGGAGACCCAGTACTTC. Protein: CASTLRGLETQYF.

This clone appeared a single time. The chain joins TRBV19 to TRBJ1-1; D not certain. Germline-derived CDR1 and CDR2 are LNHDA and SQIVND (reference sequence). The length of the CDR3 is 14 residues. The V end was cut by 5 bases, the J end by 0 bases, with 10 bases between. The CDR3 DNA sequence: TGTGCCAGTAGTTCCGCGGCCTTGAACACTGAAGCTTTCTTT. Encoded protein: CASSSAALNTEAFF.

The chain links TRBV19 to TRBJ2-5, with TRBD2 matching 10 bases. TRBJ2-7 explains the end of the DNA better; the J call may be wrong. CDR1 is LNHDA and CDR2 is SQIVND in the germline V gene (reference sequence). There are 16 residues in the CDR3. CDR3 region: CASSIRLLAGAYEQYF. The CDR3 bases are TGTGCCAGTAGTATACGGCTGCTAGCGGGGGCCTACGAGCAGTACTTC.

In its sample, this clone was seen a few times. The chain uses TRBV7-9 and TRBJ1-2; weak D call: TRBD1 (6 bases). The CDR3 totals 16 residues. V was cut by 3 bases and J by 0 bases, with 14 bases left in between. Germline V CDR1 and CDR2: SEHNR, FQNEAQ (reference sequence). CDR3 residues: CASSLGDRFTNYGYTF. CDR3 in DNA: TGTGCCAGCAGCTTGGGCGACAGGTTCACTAACTATGGCTACACCTTC.

This chain joins TRBV6-1 and TRBJ2-2, with TRBD1 matching 9 bases. From germline, CDR1 is MNHNS and CDR2 SASEGT. This CDR3 contains 17 residues. V trimming: 4 bases; J trimming: 1 base; junction bases outside the gene matches: 7. CDR3 in amino acids: CASSAYRGLGNTGELFF. The CDR3 coding sequence is TGTGCCAGCAGTGCGTACAGGGGGCTAGGGAACACCGGGGAGCTGTTTTTT.

This clone was observed a few times. This sample includes further DNA sequences coding for the same CDR3. The V gene is TRBV29-1, the J gene TRBJ2-3; D might be TRBD2 (6 bases). The V and J ends lost 3 bases and 4 bases respectively, with 11 bases between them. This CDR3 has 13 amino acids. The germline CDR1 and CDR2 sequences are SQVTM and ANQGSEA. CDR3 residues: CSVDRGLPDTQYF. The CDR3 DNA follows: TGCAGCGTTGACCGGGGGTTACCAGATACGCAGTATTTT.

The CDR3 here is CASSSTRNYGYTF. For the CDR3, the DNA is TGTGCCAGCAGTTCCACCCGTAACTATGGCTACACCTTC. The chain couples TRBV27 to TRBJ1-2; D not resolved. Trimming removed 4 bases from V and 1 base from J, with 7 bases in between. Germline-derived CDR1 and CDR2 are MNHEY and SMNVEV (reference sequence). The CDR3 totals 13 residues.